The rows below give T cell receptor beta chains drawn from one sample of a study of T cells in Graves' hyperthyroidism and ophthalmopathy. TCRdb reprocessed the multiplex PCR reads with MiXCR, giving one entry per CDR3 protein. The profile covers about 350,000 distinct CDR3 sequences, with about 19% appearing a single time and 3% to 4% taken by the ten largest. Sequenced: blood. These receptors came from a woman between 18 and 30 years old with Graves' hyperthyroidism. Each CDR3 is given with its conserved first and last residue. Each record gives: clone size, V gene, J gene, D gene, CDR3 protein, CDR3 DNA. A D gene is named only where the DNA matches it firmly. A clone size is listed for some rows: how often the clone was seen (once, few, many), or a class if it is expanded.

NA	TRBV12-3/TRBV12-4	TRBJ1-1	TRBD1	CASSLGPGQGVTEAFF	TGTGCCAGCAGCCTAGGGCCGGGACAGGGGGTCACTGAAGCTTTCTTT
many	TRBV5-1	TRBJ1-2	NA	CASSHGRSYGYTF	TGCGCCAGCAGCCATGGACGGTCCTATGGCTACACCTTC
many	TRBV11-2	TRBJ1-1	NA	CASSLAPKNTEAFF	TGTGCCAGCAGCTTAGCCCCAAAGAACACTGAAGCTTTCTTT
NA	TRBV2	TRBJ1-2	NA	CASSEEGRSGGYTF	TGTGCCAGCAGTGAAGAGGGCAGGTCTGGTGGCTACACCTTC
many	TRBV15	TRBJ1-1	NA	CATDRGRNTEAFF	TGTGCCACGGACAGAGGGAGGAACACTGAAGCTTTCTTT
many	TRBV25-1	TRBJ2-2	NA	CASTTDTANTGELFF	TGTGCCAGCACTACTGACACCGCGAACACCGGGGAGCTGTTTTTT
many	TRBV10-3	TRBJ2-7	TRBD1	CATGQGRGDYEQYF	TGTGCCACCGGACAGGGGAGAGGGGACTACGAGCAGTACTTC
many	TRBV12-3/TRBV12-4	TRBJ1-1	NA	CASRSSLGSTEAFF	TGTGCCAGCAGGTCAAGTCTGGGGAGCACTGAAGCTTTCTTT
many	TRBV6-1	TRBJ1-2	NA	CASKDRWDRGYTF	TGTGCCAGCAAGGACAGATGGGACCGGGGCTACACCTTC
many	TRBV5-1	TRBJ2-7	NA	CASSLGQVLEQYF	TGCGCCAGCAGCTTGGGCCAGGTCCTCGAGCAGTACTTC
many	TRBV12-3/TRBV12-4	TRBJ1-5	NA	CASSLGTAGNQPQHF	TGTGCCAGCAGTTTAGGGACGGCTGGAAATCAGCCCCAGCATTTT
many	TRBV12-3/TRBV12-4	TRBJ1-5	NA	CASSFFEGGGNQPQHF	TGTGCCAGCAGTTTTTTCGAGGGTGGGGGCAATCAGCCCCAGCATTTT
NA	TRBV19	TRBJ2-6	NA	CASSIGYGTSGANVLTF	TGTGCCAGTAGTATAGGGTACGGAACCTCTGGGGCCAACGTCCTGACTTTC
NA	TRBV28	TRBJ1-1	NA	CASSLIQENTEAFF	TGTGCCAGCAGTTTAATTCAAGAGAACACTGAAGCTTTCTTT
many	TRBV3-1	TRBJ2-7	TRBD2	CASSQAWLAGMGEQYF	TGTGCCAGCAGCCAAGCTTGGCTAGCGGGTATGGGGGAGCAGTACTTC
many	TRBV12-3/TRBV12-4	TRBJ2-7	NA	CASSSRAPSYEQYF	TGTGCCAGCAGTTCCCGGGCCCCTTCCTACGAGCAGTACTTC
many	TRBV10-3	TRBJ2-7	NA	CAISPEPIAYEQYF	TGTGCCATCAGCCCAGAGCCGATTGCCTACGAGCAGTACTTC
many	TRBV3-1	TRBJ1-2	NA	CASSQGVGTLNYGYTF	TGTGCCAGCAGCCAAGGTGTCGGCACTCTTAACTATGGCTACACCTTC
many	TRBV7-9	TRBJ2-5	NA	CASSRTSSQETQYF	TGTGCCAGCAGCCGCACTAGCAGCCAAGAGACCCAGTACTTC
many	TRBV24-1	TRBJ1-2	NA	CATSDPYGYTF	TGTGCCACCAGTGATCCCTATGGCTACACCTTC
many	TRBV18	TRBJ2-5	NA	CASSPSSRGTALEETQYF	TGTGCCAGCTCACCTAGCTCTCGCGGAACAGCTCTTGAAGAGACCCAGTACTTC
many	TRBV6-1	TRBJ1-1	NA	CASRQDGGWGTEAFF	TGTGCCAGCAGACAAGACGGCGGGTGGGGCACTGAAGCTTTCTTT